Below are 2 T cell receptor beta chains sequenced from a single sample in a study of T cell responses to AZD1222 COVID-19 vaccine. TCRdb's table, derived via immunoSEQ multiplex PCR, lists solely in-frame clones and lacks some. In the table there are 65,000 to 100,000 clones, 75% to 95% of which are singletons. The sequenced sample was peripheral blood, obtained 28 days after the second AZD1222 dose. All receptors derive from an adult who received the AZD1222 COVID-19 vaccine.

This sequence joins TRBV28 and TRBJ2-7; TRBD2 might be the D (5 bases). The CDR3 length is 13 residues. Germline V CDR1 and CDR2: MDHEN, SYDVKM. The V end was cut by 2 bases, the J end by 7 bases, with 12 bases between. The CDR3 region has the DNA TGTGCCAGCAGTTTAGAGGACTTCGGGGAGCAGTACTTC. As protein: CASSLEDFGEQYF.

This clone was seen a single time. The V and J genes are TRBV24-1 and TRBJ1-3, with D perhaps matching TRBD1 (6 bases). This CDR3 contains 14 residues. CDR1 KGHDR and CDR2 SFDVKD come from the germline V gene. V lost 4 bases and J 4 bases, leaving 10 bases between the germline ends. CDR3 residues: CATSEPGTGNTIYF. The DNA of the CDR3 is TGTGCCACCAGTGAGCCCGGGACAGGAAACACCATATATTTT.